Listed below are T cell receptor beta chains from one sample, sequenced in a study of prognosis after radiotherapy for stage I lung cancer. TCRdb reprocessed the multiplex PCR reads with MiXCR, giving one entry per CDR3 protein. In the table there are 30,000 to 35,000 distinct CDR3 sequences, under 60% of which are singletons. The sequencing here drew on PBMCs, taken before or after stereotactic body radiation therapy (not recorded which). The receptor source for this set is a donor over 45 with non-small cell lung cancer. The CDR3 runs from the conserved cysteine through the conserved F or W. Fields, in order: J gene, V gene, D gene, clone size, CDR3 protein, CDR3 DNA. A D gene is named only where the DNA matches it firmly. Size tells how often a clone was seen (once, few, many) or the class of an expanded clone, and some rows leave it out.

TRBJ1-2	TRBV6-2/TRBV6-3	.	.	CASSDTGSWGYTF	TGTGCCAGCAGTGACACAGGGTCTTGGGGCTACACCTTC
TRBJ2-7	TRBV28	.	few	CASSATGTPLGEQYF	TGTGCCAGCAGTGCCACCGGGACACCCTTGGGGGAGCAGTACTTC
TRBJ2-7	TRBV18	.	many	CASSPGGKAGTYEQYF	TGTGCCAGCTCACCAGGGGGGAAGGCCGGAACCTACGAGCAGTACTTC
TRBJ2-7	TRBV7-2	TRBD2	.	CAISWASGYEQYF	TGTGCCATCAGCTGGGCTAGCGGCTACGAGCAGTACTTC
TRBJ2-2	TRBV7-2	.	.	CASSLSGGGGELFF	TGTGCCAGCAGCTTAAGTGGGGGAGGCGGGGAGCTGTTTTTT
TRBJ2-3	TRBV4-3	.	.	CASSQDQCAGTQYF	TGCGCCAGCAGCCAAGATCAATGTGCAGGTACGCAGTATTTT
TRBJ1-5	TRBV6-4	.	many	CASSAGRDQPQHF	TGTGCCAGCAGTGCCGGCAGGGATCAGCCCCAGCATTTT
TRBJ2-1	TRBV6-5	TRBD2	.	CASSYSPPSGLYNEQFF	TGTGCCAGCAGTTACTCTCCCCCTAGCGGACTCTACAATGAGCAGTTCTTC
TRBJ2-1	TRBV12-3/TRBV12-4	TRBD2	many	CASSLALAGAIEQFF	TGTGCCAGCAGTTTAGCCCTAGCGGGAGCTATTGAGCAGTTCTTC
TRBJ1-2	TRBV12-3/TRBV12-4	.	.	CASRRGWGAGGYTF	TGTGCCAGTAGGAGGGGGTGGGGGGCGGGGGGCTACACCTTC
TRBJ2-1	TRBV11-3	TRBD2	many	CASSFSGRFLNEQFF	TGTGCCAGCAGCTTTAGCGGGAGGTTTCTCAATGAGCAGTTCTTC
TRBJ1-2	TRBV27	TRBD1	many	CASSFADRVNYGYTF	TGTGCCAGCAGTTTCGCGGACAGGGTGAACTATGGCTACACCTTC
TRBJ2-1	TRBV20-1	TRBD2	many	CSARALAGGRNEQFF	TGCAGTGCTAGAGCACTAGCGGGAGGGCGTAATGAGCAGTTCTTC
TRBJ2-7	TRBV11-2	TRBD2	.	CASSLEASGSFYEQYF	TGTGCCAGCAGCTTAGAGGCTAGCGGGAGCTTTTACGAGCAGTACTTC
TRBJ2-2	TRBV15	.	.	CATSREDGNTGELFF	TGTGCCACCAGCAGAGAGGACGGGAACACCGGGGAGCTGTTTTTT
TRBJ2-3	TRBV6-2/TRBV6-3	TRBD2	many	CASSDLAGRVTDTQYF	TGTGCCAGCAGTGATCTAGCGGGGAGGGTGACAGATACGCAGTATTTT
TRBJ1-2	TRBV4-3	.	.	CASSQIGGRWLSYTF	TGCGCCAGCAGCCAAATTGGGGGCAGGTGGCTAAGCTACACCTTC
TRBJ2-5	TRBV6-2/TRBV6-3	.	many	CASSFVETQYF	TGTGCCAGCAGTTTTGTAGAGACCCAGTACTTC
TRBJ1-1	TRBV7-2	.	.	CSSSLVSRGGEAFF	TGTTCCAGCAGCTTAGTCTCCCGCGGGGGTGAAGCTTTCTTT
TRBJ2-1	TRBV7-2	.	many	CASTKRRDPYNEQSF	TGTGCCAGCACAAAACGCCGGGACCCTTACAATGAGCAGTCCTTC
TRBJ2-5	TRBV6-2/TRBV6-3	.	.	CASRPGVASSEYTQYF	TGTGCCAGCAGACCCGGGGTAGCGTCTTCAGAATATACCCAGTACTTC
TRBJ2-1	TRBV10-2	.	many	CASSRATYNEQFF	TGCGCCAGCAGTAGGGCCACCTACAATGAGCAGTTCTTC
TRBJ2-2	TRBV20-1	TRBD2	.	CSARTSGTETGELFF	TGCAGTGCTAGGACTAGCGGGACTGAGACCGGGGAGCTGTTTTTT
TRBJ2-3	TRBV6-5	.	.	CASSYDGELADTQYF	TGTGCCAGCAGTTACGATGGGGAGCTGGCAGATACGCAGTATTTT
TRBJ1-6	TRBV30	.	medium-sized	CAWRWGRGNSPLHF	TGTGCCTGGCGCTGGGGGCGCGGGAATTCACCCCTCCACTTT
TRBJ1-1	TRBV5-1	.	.	CASSLAGRDEAFF	TGCGCCAGCAGCTTGGCAGGAAGGGATGAAGCTTTCTTT
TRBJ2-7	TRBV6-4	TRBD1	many	CARAYRDRAYEQYF	TGTGCCAGGGCTTACCGGGACAGGGCCTACGAGCAGTACTTC
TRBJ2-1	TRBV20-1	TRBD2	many	CSARTSSGTSGRGYNEQFF	TGCAGTGCTAGAACCTCCTCCGGGACTAGCGGGAGGGGATACAATGAGCAGTTCTTC
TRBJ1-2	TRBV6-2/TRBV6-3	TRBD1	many	CASSYIRTGGSNYGYTF	TGTGCCAGCAGTTACATTAGGACAGGGGGATCTAACTATGGCTACACCTTC
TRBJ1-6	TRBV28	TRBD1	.	CASSLSGGVSPLHF	TGTGCCAGCAGTTTATCAGGGGGAGTTTCACCCCTCCACTTT
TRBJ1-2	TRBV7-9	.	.	CASTIGGGGGYTF	TGTGCCAGCACCATTGGCGGAGGGGGTGGCTACACCTTC
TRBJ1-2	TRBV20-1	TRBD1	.	CSAPYVPGQGAYGYTF	TGCAGTGCTCCCTACGTTCCCGGACAGGGGGCCTATGGCTACACCTTC
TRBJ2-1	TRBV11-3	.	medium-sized	CASSLVGSYNEQFF	TGTGCCAGCAGCTTAGTCGGCTCCTACAATGAGCAGTTCTTC
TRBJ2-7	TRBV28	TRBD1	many	CAGGTGGAYEQYF	TGTGCCGGAGGGACAGGGGGCGCCTACGAGCAGTACTTC
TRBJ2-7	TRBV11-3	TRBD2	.	CASSLGVGAGGAEQYF	TGTGCCAGCAGCTTAGGAGTCGGCGCGGGAGGAGCGGAGCAGTACTTC
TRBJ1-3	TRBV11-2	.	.	CASSLPGGAGNTIYF	TGTGCCAGCAGTCTCCCTGGGGGTGCTGGAAACACCATATATTTT
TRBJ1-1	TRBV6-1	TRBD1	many	CASRKQGPRGTEAFF	TGTGCCAGCAGGAAACAGGGGCCTCGAGGGACTGAAGCTTTCTTT